This T cell receptor beta chain was recovered during a study of CD4 T cells in relation to SARS-CoV-2 and coronaviruses. Study summary: The negative reference was HIV-1 Nef peptide pool or peptide-free culture. Findings and caveats of the study: This crossreactivity analysis covered spike protein alone, no other viral proteins. Around two thirds of donors had memory CD4+ clonotypes crossrecognizing SARS-CoV-2 and common cold coronavirus spike.

Before the COVID-19 pandemic, during about 2011-2019, CD4+ T cells were taken from unexposed donors. After more than eight days of culture, CD4+ T cells were isolated. Germline V gene lookup returns CDR1 LGHDT and CDR2 YNNKEL (reference sequence). This CDR3 region has 11 residues. V lost 2 bases and J 2 bases, leaving 0 bases between the germline ends. The data were produced by immunoSEQ multiplex PCR, yet TCRdb's version contains in-frame clones alone and is incomplete. Of about 23,000 clones listed, around 78% are singletons. Concerning this clone: Its specificity is unknown.

This receptor was identified in a human donor in good health. Sequences were obtained from CD4+ T cells from PBMCs, cultured in vitro. V is TRBV3-1 (or the pseudogene TRBV3-2) and J is TRBJ1-1; D is unclear. The CDR3 here is CASSQNTEAFF. The CDR3, as DNA: TGTGCCAGCAGCCAAAACACTGAAGCTTTCTTT.